One sample yielded the 26 T cell receptor beta chains listed below, sequenced in a study of T cell responses to AZD1222 COVID-19 vaccine. Sequenced by immunoSEQ multiplex PCR; TCRdb stores in-frame clones only, minus some. The sample lists some 130,000 clones, 92% occurring once. The material was peripheral blood, obtained on day 0 of AZD1222 vaccination. These receptors were collected from an adult in good health.

The V call is TRBV7-9, the J call TRBJ2-7; 11 bases map to TRBD1. The V segment lost 4 bases and the J segment 2 bases; nucleotides outside the gene matches: 4. The CDR3 has 15 amino acids. From germline, CDR1 is SEHNR and CDR2 FQNEAQ (reference sequence). The chain's CDR3 is CASSSWGQGAYEQYF. The CDR3 region has the DNA TGTGCCAGCAGCTCTTGGGGACAGGGGGCCTACGAGCAGTACTTC.

This clone occurred a few times. The CDR3 protein is CASSALRQVPGTDTQYF. CDR3 in DNA: TGTGCCAGTAGTGCCCTCAGACAGGTCCCGGGCACAGATACGCAGTATTTT. The gene calls are TRBV19 and TRBJ2-3; a weak D match, TRBD1 (6 bases). There are 17 residues in the CDR3. V was trimmed by 5 bases and J by 1 base, leaving 19 bases between them. The V gene's germline CDR1 is LNHDA and CDR2 SQIVND (reference sequence).

The chain has TRBV5-4 and TRBJ2-2, with D uncertain. The CDR3 loop spans 13 amino acids. Per the germline V gene, CDR1 is SGHNT and CDR2 is YYREEE (reference sequence). Trimming took off 2 bases at V and 4 bases at J, with 6 bases between the two ends. The CDR3 sequence: CASSFSGTGELFF. The CDR3 region has the DNA TGTGCCAGCAGCTTTTCGGGCACCGGGGAGCTGTTTTTT.

The chain links TRBV19 to TRBJ1-4; the match to TRBD1 covers 8 bases. The CDR3 is made up of 16 amino acids. V was clipped by 7 bases and J by 2 bases; unmatched bases: 9. Germline CDR1 reads LNHDA; CDR2 reads SQIVND (reference sequence). Written as DNA, the CDR3 is TGTGCCAGTAAGGCCGACAGGGGACGGACTAATGAAAAACTGTTTTTT. Translated: CASKADRGRTNEKLFF.

This clone appeared a single time. V and J are TRBV6-5 and TRBJ2-7; 7 positions agree with TRBD1. This CDR3 region has 13 residues. V lost 10 bases and J lost 0; bases outside the gene matches: 6. Germline lookup yields CDR1 MNHEY and CDR2 SVGAGI. CDR3 loop: CATAGTASYEQYF. For the CDR3, the DNA is TGTGCCACCGCCGGGACAGCCTCCTACGAGCAGTACTTC.

V usage is TRBV19 and J usage is TRBJ1-2; 7 positions match TRBD1. The germline V gene has CDR1 LNHDA and CDR2 SQIVND (reference sequence). V dropped 5 bases and J dropped 2; count of bases not matched to a gene: 5. This CDR3 contains 14 residues. The CDR3 region is CASSFRDSNYGYTF. CDR3 DNA: TGTGCCAGTAGTTTCCGGGACAGCAACTATGGCTACACCTTC.

The chain couples TRBV15 to TRBJ1-2, with D possibly TRBD1 on 6 matching bases. Germline V gene lookup returns CDR1 LNHNV and CDR2 YYDKDF (reference sequence). V was pared by 4 bases and J by 5 bases, with 14 bases between. The CDR3 has 14 amino acids. As DNA, the CDR3 is TGTGCCACCAGCACCTCAGGGGAGTTTTATGGCTACACCTTC. Protein sequence: CATSTSGEFYGYTF.

The chain couples TRBV21-1 to TRBJ1-2. TRBV21-1 is termed a pseudogene. CDR3 length equals 11 residues. In nucleotides, the CDR3 is TGTGCCAGCAGCAAAGAGGTAGGGTGGACCTTC. Translating gives CASSKEVGWTF.

J is TRBJ1-2 and V is TRBV12-2. TRBV12-2 is given as a pseudogene. The CDR3 sequence is 17 residues long. CDR3 region: CASRLARSQGRSYGYTF. The CDR3 DNA reads TGTGCAAGTCGCTTAGCGAGAAGCCAGGGGAGGAGCTATGGCTACACCTTC.

The rearrangement uses TRBV12-3 or TRBV12-4 and TRBJ2-1; no reliable D call. CDR3 size: 13 residues. The V and J ends lost 7 bases and 0 bases respectively, with 7 bases between them. This CDR3 is CASTLDSYNEQFF. The CDR3 DNA reads TGTGCCAGCACCCTGGACTCCTACAATGAGCAGTTCTTC.

This clone is a singleton in its sample. The chain employs TRBV6-5 and TRBJ1-1, with D maybe TRBD1 (5 bases). V gave up 6 bases and J gave up 6 bases, with 17 bases separating them. The CDR3 contains 14 residues. Germline CDR1 MNHEY, CDR2 SVGAGI. CDR3: CASRLGASRPEAFF. The CDR3 nucleotides are TGTGCCAGCAGGTTAGGGGCTAGCCGCCCTGAAGCTTTCTTT.

This rearrangement joins TRBV30 to TRBJ1-2, with D unresolved. V dropped 0 bases and J dropped 2 bases, with 16 bases sitting between them. This CDR3 is 16 amino acids long. Germline V gene lookup returns CDR1 GTSNPN and CDR2 SVGIG (reference sequence). The CDR3 nucleotides read TGTGCCTGGAGTGTAGGGTTACCACGAGGGAACTATGGCTACACCTTC. This sequence encodes CAWSVGLPRGNYGYTF.

Turning to this clone: Germline is not matched at one junction end, which may reflect a read error. The V call is TRBV7-9, the J call TRBJ2-1; TRBD2 aligns across 8 bases. CDR3 length: 16 amino acids. Looked up from germline, CDR1 is SEHNR and CDR2 is FQNEAQ (reference sequence). CDR3 protein: CASSLPQLAEYSEQFF. The CDR3 coding sequence is TGTGCCAGCAGCTTACCTCAACTAGCGGAATACAGTGAGCAGTTCTTC.

The chain uses TRBV6-1 and TRBJ1-1, with D hard to call. The ends were cut back, 0 bases at V and 6 bases at J, with 11 bases in the middle. The CDR3 extends over 14 amino acids. From germline, CDR1 is MNHNS and CDR2 SASEGT. The CDR3 coding sequence is TGTGCCAGCAGTGAAGCCTCGGGGTGGGCTGAAGCTTTCTTT. Residues: CASSEASGWAEAFF.

This rearrangement joins TRBV7-9 to TRBJ2-7; TRBD2 aligns across 8 bases. This CDR3 is 15 amino acids long. Germline trimming cut 5 bases from V and 2 bases from J; bases unmatched to any gene: 8. Germline CDR1 reads SEHNR; CDR2 reads FQNEAQ (reference sequence). CDR3 in amino acids: CASSPFAGGPYEQYF. The CDR3 DNA reads TGTGCCAGCAGCCCCTTCGCGGGAGGACCCTACGAGCAGTACTTC.

This chain connects TRBV30 to TRBJ2-7, with D tentatively TRBD1 (6 bases). The CDR3 runs 14 residues. Trimming removed 3 bases at V and 3 bases at J, with 15 bases between. Germline V gene sequence: CDR1 GTSNPN, CDR2 SVGIG (reference sequence). This CDR3 reads CAWSRTAGRYEQYF. CDR3 in DNA: TGTGCCTGGAGCCGGACAGCCGGACGCTACGAGCAGTACTTC.

The V gene is TRBV3-1 (or the pseudogene TRBV3-2), the J gene TRBJ2-2, with D perhaps TRBD2 (6 bases). Germline CDR1 is LGHDT and CDR2 is YNNKEL (reference sequence). Trimming cost V 1 base and J 3 bases, with 9 bases left between them. The CDR3 totals 15 residues. This CDR3 is CASSQVGGDTGELFF. The CDR3 DNA sequence: TGTGCCAGCAGCCAAGTTGGAGGGGACACCGGGGAGCTGTTTTTT.

The V call is TRBV6-5, the J call TRBJ1-5; weak D call: TRBD1 (5 bases). This CDR3 is built from 13 residues. The germline V gene encodes CDR1 MNHEY and CDR2 SVGAGI. Trimming shortened V by 6 bases and J by 7 bases, and 13 bases separated the two germline ends. The CDR3 is CASRPTGSQPQHF. Written as DNA, the CDR3 is TGTGCCAGCAGACCCACAGGTTCCCAGCCCCAGCATTTT.

This chain connects TRBV5-6 to TRBJ2-7, with 10 positions matching TRBD1. This CDR3 comprises 15 residues. V was pared by 6 bases and J by 5 bases, with 11 bases of the junction left unmatched. CDR1 is SGHDT and CDR2 is YYEEEE in the germline V gene. This CDR3 is CASILNGDRGDEQYF. CDR3 bases: TGTGCCAGCATTTTAAACGGGGACAGGGGTGACGAGCAGTACTTC. Full variable domain (remainder filled in from reference TRBV5-6 and TRBJ2-7): DAGVTQSPTHLIKTRGQQVTLRCSPKSGHDTVSWYQQALGQGPQFIFQYYEEEERQRGNFPDRFSGHQFPNYSSELNVNALLLGDSALYLCASILNGDRGDEQYFGPGTRLTVT.

This clone was observed a handful of times. The chain links TRBV5-1 to TRBJ2-1; 7 nucleotides line up with TRBD1. Unmatched junction bases numbered 4, after V lost 0 bases and J lost 1 base. CDR1 is SGHRS and CDR2 is YFSETQ in the germline V gene. This CDR3 is 16 amino acids long. CDR3 nucleotide sequence: TGCGCCAGCAGCTTGGGGGACAGACCTTCCTACAATGAGCAGTTCTTC. The encoded protein is CASSLGDRPSYNEQFF.

The rearrangement uses TRBV6-1 and TRBJ2-5; 10 nucleotides align to TRBD1. Germline CDR1 and CDR2: MNHNS and SASEGT. This CDR3 region has 16 residues. Trimming cost V 1 base and J 7 bases; bases outside gene matches: 9. The CDR3 spells CASSEEIGQGGGTQYF. In DNA form, the CDR3 reads TGTGCCAGCAGTGAAGAAATTGGACAGGGGGGAGGGACCCAGTACTTC.

V and J are TRBV12-3 or TRBV12-4 and TRBJ2-2; 7 nucleotides match TRBD1. The CDR3 loop spans 13 amino acids. CDR3 loop: CAFNRGGTGELFF. CDR3 DNA: TGTGCTTTCAACAGGGGCGGGACCGGGGAGCTGTTTTTT.

The genes are TRBV5-6 and TRBJ2-3; TRBD2 might be the D (5 bases). V lost 4 bases to trimming and J lost 0 bases, with 9 bases between them. This CDR3 region has 14 residues. Germline loops: CDR1 SGHDT, CDR2 YYEEEE. The CDR3 spells CASSPSPSTDTQYF. The CDR3 bases are TGTGCCAGCAGCCCTAGCCCTAGCACAGATACGCAGTATTTT.

The chain carries TRBV5-1 and TRBJ2-3; 10 positions match TRBD2. In germline, CDR1 is SGHRS, CDR2 YFSETQ. There are 15 residues in the CDR3. J gave up 4 bases and V 0 bases, and 2 bases lay outside the gene matches. CDR3 amino acids: CASSLGLAGADTQYF. CDR3 DNA: TGCGCCAGCAGCTTGGGCCTAGCGGGGGCAGATACGCAGTATTTT.

In its sample, this clone was seen a few times. The genes are TRBV5-7 and TRBJ1-5, with 8 bases identical to TRBD1. TRBV5-7 carries the ORF label, with uncertain function. V lost 2 bases and J lost 4; bases outside the gene matches: 5. The CDR3 covers 15 residues. The CDR3 nucleotides read TGTGCCAGCAGCTTCCCGGACAGGGTTAATCAGCCCCAGCATTTT. Protein: CASSFPDRVNQPQHF.

This chain links TRBV7-9 with TRBJ2-2, with 7 positions matching TRBD1. The CDR3 is made up of 14 amino acids. V trimming: 3 bases; J trimming: 3 bases; junction bases outside the gene matches: 1. Germline V gene sequence: CDR1 SEHNR, CDR2 FQNEAQ (reference sequence). The CDR3 protein is CASSLGQYTGELFF. CDR3 nucleotides: TGTGCCAGCAGCTTGGGACAGTACACCGGGGAGCTGTTTTTT.